What follows are 3 T cell receptor beta chains derived from one specimen sequenced in a study of blood T cell repertoires in COVID-19. Here immunoSEQ multiplex PCR was the method, and the copy in TCRdb shows in-frame clones only, minus some. The data contain more than 150,000 clones, roughly 76% of them singletons. The material sequenced was peripheral blood. These receptors were collected from a woman of 80 years or more with COVID-19, enrolled during active disease.

V usage is TRBV9 and J usage is TRBJ1-6; weak D call: TRBD1 (6 bases). The germline V gene encodes CDR1 SGDLS and CDR2 YYNGEE. The CDR3 sequence is 15 residues long. The V end lost 0 bases, the J end lost 10 bases, and 14 bases lay between the germline ends. CDR3 region: CASSVADRPTSPLHF. The CDR3 nucleotides read TGTGCCAGCAGCGTAGCAGACAGGCCAACCTCACCCCTCCACTTT. The whole variable domain, remainder taken from reference TRBV9 and TRBJ1-6, is DSGVTQTPKHLITATGQRVTLRCSPRSGDLSVYWYQQSLDQGLQFLIQYYNGEERAKGNILERFSAQQFPDLHSELNLSSLELGDSALYFCASSVADRPTSPLHFGNGTRLTVT.

This sequence joins TRBV11-3 and TRBJ2-5; 8 bases agree with TRBD2. The germline V gene has CDR1 SGHNT and CDR2 YENEEA. Trimming removed 2 bases from V and 5 bases from J; junction bases left unmatched: 4. This CDR3 spans 14 amino acids. The CDR3 DNA is TGTGCCAGCAGCTTACGGGGGGGCCGGGAGACCCAGTACTTC. This codes for CASSLRGGRETQYF.

This chain joins TRBV3-1 (or the pseudogene TRBV3-2) and TRBJ1-5; 9 bases fit TRBD1. The CDR3 runs 16 residues. Germline V gene data show CDR1 as LGHDT and CDR2 as YNNKEL (reference sequence). V lost 3 bases, J lost 2 bases, and 5 bases stayed unmatched. This chain's CDR3 is CASSQGTGGGNQPQHF. DNA for the CDR3: TGTGCCAGCAGCCAGGGCACAGGGGGCGGCAATCAGCCCCAGCATTTT.